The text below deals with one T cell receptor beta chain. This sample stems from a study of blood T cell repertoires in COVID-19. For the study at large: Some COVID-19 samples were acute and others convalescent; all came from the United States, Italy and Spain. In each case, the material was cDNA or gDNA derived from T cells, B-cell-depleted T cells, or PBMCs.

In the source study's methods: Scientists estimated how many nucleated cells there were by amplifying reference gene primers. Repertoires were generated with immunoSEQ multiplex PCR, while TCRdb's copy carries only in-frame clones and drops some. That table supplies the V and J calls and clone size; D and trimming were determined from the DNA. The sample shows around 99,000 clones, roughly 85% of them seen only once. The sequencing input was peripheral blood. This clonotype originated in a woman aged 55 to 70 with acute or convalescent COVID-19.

The CDR3 region has the DNA TGCGCCACCAGGGAGGAGCTAACGAACACCGGGGAGCTGTTTTTT. It encodes CATREELTNTGELFF. The chain uses TRBV5-1 and TRBJ2-2, with D maybe TRBD2 (6 bases). V lost 9 bases to trimming and J lost 0 bases, with 15 bases between them. The CDR3 sequence is 15 residues long. Germline CDR1 and CDR2: SGHRS and YFSETQ.